The rows below give T cell receptor beta chains drawn from one sample of a study of shared clonotypes between healthy human individuals. Repertoires were generated with immunoSEQ multiplex PCR, while TCRdb's copy carries only in-frame clones and drops some. The table shows about 2.5 million clones, with under 95% occurring only once. Sequencing was done on a sample of naive CD4+ T cells from PBMCs. The source of these receptors is a young man in good health. Some clones in this sample may be carry-over from other donors' samples. Each CDR3 is given with its conserved first and last residue. Each record gives: J gene, D gene, V gene, clone size, CDR3 protein, CDR3 DNA. A D gene is named only where the DNA matches it firmly. For some rows the clone size is stated as once, few or many, or as a class when expanded; others skip it.

j_call: TRBJ2-7
d_call: TRBD1
v_call: TRBV19
clone_size: .
cdr3_aa: CASSSPGQTYEQYF
cdr3_nt: TGTGCCAGTAGTTCCCCGGGACAGACCTACGAGCAGTACTTC

j_call: TRBJ1-2
d_call: TRBD1
v_call: TRBV28
clone_size: once
cdr3_aa: CASSFDAGGLIYGYTF
cdr3_nt: TGTGCCAGCAGTTTCGATGCAGGGGGCCTTATATATGGCTACACCTTC

j_call: TRBJ2-1
d_call: TRBD2
v_call: TRBV7-2
clone_size: .
cdr3_aa: CASSAGTSAYNEQFF
cdr3_nt: TGTGCCAGCAGCGCCGGGACTAGCGCCTACAATGAGCAGTTCTTC

j_call: TRBJ2-1
d_call: TRBD1
v_call: TRBV5-1
clone_size: .
cdr3_aa: CASSLTGDLYNEQFF
cdr3_nt: TGCGCCAGCAGCTTGACAGGGGACCTCTACAATGAGCAGTTCTTC

j_call: TRBJ2-1
d_call: .
v_call: TRBV9
clone_size: .
cdr3_aa: CASSSGQGQFF
cdr3_nt: TGTGCCAGCAGCTCGGGACAAGGGCAGTTCTTC

j_call: TRBJ2-5
d_call: .
v_call: TRBV28
clone_size: .
cdr3_aa: CASSSTGTLGGTQYF
cdr3_nt: TGTGCCAGCAGTTCCACCGGGACACTGGGTGGAACCCAGTACTTC

j_call: TRBJ1-5
d_call: .
v_call: TRBV7-2
clone_size: .
cdr3_aa: CASSLYILGDEPQHF
cdr3_nt: TGTGCCAGCAGCTTATATATCTTAGGTGACGAGCCCCAGCATTTT

j_call: TRBJ2-2
d_call: .
v_call: TRBV5-4
clone_size: .
cdr3_aa: CASSLWAGRAGELFF
cdr3_nt: TGTGCCAGCAGCTTGTGGGCGGGGCGAGCCGGGGAGCTGTTTTTT

j_call: TRBJ2-2
d_call: .
v_call: TRBV10-3
clone_size: .
cdr3_aa: CAISPRVTGELFF
cdr3_nt: TGTGCCATCAGTCCGAGGGTTACCGGGGAGCTGTTTTTT

j_call: TRBJ2-2
d_call: .
v_call: TRBV28
clone_size: .
cdr3_aa: CASSFFERFRVDTGELFF
cdr3_nt: TGTGCCAGCAGTTTCTTCGAGAGGTTTCGGGTTGACACCGGGGAGCTGTTTTTT

j_call: TRBJ1-5
d_call: .
v_call: TRBV28
clone_size: once
cdr3_aa: CASSTGYQPQHF
cdr3_nt: TGTGCCAGCAGTACGGGGTATCAGCCCCAGCATTTT

j_call: TRBJ2-1
d_call: .
v_call: TRBV28
clone_size: .
cdr3_aa: CASRGLSYNEQFF
cdr3_nt: TGTGCCAGCAGGGGTTTGTCCTACAATGAGCAGTTCTTC

j_call: TRBJ1-2
d_call: .
v_call: TRBV30
clone_size: once
cdr3_aa: CAWSAAMTVYGYTF
cdr3_nt: TGTGCCTGGAGTGCCGCCATGACAGTCTATGGCTACACCTTC

j_call: TRBJ2-2
d_call: .
v_call: TRBV29-1
clone_size: .
cdr3_aa: CSVDRGPNTGELFF
cdr3_nt: TGCAGCGTTGATCGGGGGCCGAACACCGGGGAGCTGTTTTTT

j_call: TRBJ1-3
d_call: .
v_call: TRBV28
clone_size: .
cdr3_aa: CASSLVSGGGNTIYF
cdr3_nt: TGTGCCAGCAGTTTGGTTAGCGGGGGGGGAAACACCATATATTTT

j_call: TRBJ2-2
d_call: .
v_call: TRBV18
clone_size: .
cdr3_aa: CASSPLASTGELFF
cdr3_nt: TGTGCCAGCTCACCCTTAGCGAGCACCGGGGAGCTGTTTTTT

j_call: TRBJ1-1
d_call: TRBD1
v_call: TRBV7-3
clone_size: few
cdr3_aa: CASSLTGTVPLNTEAFF
cdr3_nt: TGTGCCAGCAGCTTAACAGGGACAGTGCCTTTGAACACTGAAGCTTTCTTT

j_call: TRBJ2-7
d_call: TRBD1
v_call: TRBV7-9
clone_size: .
cdr3_aa: CASSLAYRGNSYEQYF
cdr3_nt: TGTGCCAGCAGCTTAGCGTACAGGGGGAACTCCTACGAGCAGTACTTC

j_call: TRBJ2-7
d_call: .
v_call: TRBV5-1
clone_size: .
cdr3_aa: CASSRGTPGEQYF
cdr3_nt: TGCGCCAGCAGCCGCGGGACCCCGGGCGAGCAGTACTTC

j_call: TRBJ1-4
d_call: .
v_call: TRBV19
clone_size: .
cdr3_aa: CASSPRRAARGNEKLFF
cdr3_nt: TGTGCCAGTAGTCCTCGGAGGGCAGCGCGAGGCAATGAAAAACTGTTTTTT

j_call: TRBJ1-1
d_call: .
v_call: TRBV6-1
clone_size: few
cdr3_aa: CASRPSGSNTEAFF
cdr3_nt: TGTGCCAGCAGGCCCTCTGGAAGTAACACTGAAGCTTTCTTT

j_call: TRBJ1-2
d_call: .
v_call: TRBV6-5
clone_size: .
cdr3_aa: CASRADPYGYTF
cdr3_nt: TGTGCCAGCAGGGCAGACCCCTATGGCTACACCTTC

j_call: TRBJ2-7
d_call: .
v_call: TRBV11-2
clone_size: .
cdr3_aa: CASTTQRRGNYF
cdr3_nt: TGTGCCAGCACTACCCAAAGGAGGGGAAACTACTTC

j_call: TRBJ2-1
d_call: .
v_call: TRBV7-6
clone_size: .
cdr3_aa: CASSFTDEQFF
cdr3_nt: TGTGCCAGCAGCTTTACCGATGAGCAGTTCTTC

j_call: TRBJ2-1
d_call: .
v_call: TRBV21-1
clone_size: .
cdr3_aa: CASSKAVQREGRSYNEQFF
cdr3_nt: TGTGCCAGCAGCAAAGCGGTTCAGCGGGAGGGCCGCTCCTACAATGAGCAGTTCTTC

j_call: TRBJ2-1
d_call: TRBD2
v_call: TRBV5-4
clone_size: .
cdr3_aa: CASSFSGGQFF
cdr3_nt: TGTGCCAGCAGCTTTTCGGGAGGGCAGTTCTTC